The sequence of this T cell receptor beta chain was determined in a study of cytomegalovirus exposure and HLA in healthy donors. On the study more broadly: From HLA-typed donors, an early data release held around 80 million unique TCRs.

About this clone: Its specificity is not known.

Regarding the study as a whole: Reportedly, fewer N-insertions than the 666-donor mean appeared in an Asian-associated ancestry cluster in a later analysis.

Researchers ran the PCR with 60 Vbeta and 13 Jbeta primers. The protocol was immunoSEQ multiplex PCR, while the TCRdb copy is restricted to in-frame clones and leaves out a portion. The sample contains about 100,000 clones, approximately 70% of which appear only once. Sequencing input: PBMCs. The receptor was isolated from a middle-aged man in good health and CMV-seropositive.

The CDR3 is CASSSSAGSGNTIYF. The CDR3 coding sequence is TGCGCCAGCAGCTCTTCGGCAGGGTCTGGAAACACCATATATTTT. The chain links TRBV5-1 to TRBJ1-3, with D tentatively TRBD1 (5 bases). The V and J ends lost 3 bases and 1 base respectively, with 11 bases between them. Germline loops: CDR1 SGHRS, CDR2 YFSETQ. This CDR3 spans 15 amino acids.